This is a list of T cell receptor beta chains from one sample in a study of T cells after yellow fever vaccination. From the 5' RACE reads, TCRdb called clonotypes with MiXCR, one entry per CDR3 protein. The sample yields about 240,000 distinct CDR3 sequences, 6.9% seen once. Sequences were derived from CD4+ T cells sorted from PBMCs, sampled 15 days after the yellow fever booster vaccination. The receptors here all came from a young man who received the YFV17D yellow fever vaccine. The CDR3 runs from the conserved cysteine through the conserved F or W. A D gene is named only where the DNA matches it firmly. The size field is filled for only some rows; it gives once, few, many or a size class.

clone size	V gene	J gene	D gene	CDR3 protein	CDR3 DNA
many	TRBV28	TRBJ2-2	-	CASSLSPRVVGELFF	TGTGCCAGCAGTTTAAGCCCCCGGGTGGTCGGGGAGCTGTTTTTT
-	TRBV7-2	TRBJ2-1	TRBD2	CASSLGSGTSYNEQFF	TGTGCCAGCAGCTTAGGGAGCGGGACCTCCTACAATGAGCAGTTCTTC
-	TRBV12-3/TRBV12-4	TRBJ2-6	TRBD1	CASSGQGLESGANVLTF	TGTGCCAGCAGTGGACAGGGCCTGGAGTCTGGGGCCAACGTCCTGACTTTC
many	TRBV29-1	TRBJ1-2	TRBD1	CSVGAGTGGYGYTF	TGCAGCGTTGGGGCCGGGACAGGGGGCTATGGCTACACCTTC
few	TRBV6-1	TRBJ2-3	-	CASRRDSITDTQYF	TGTGCCAGCCGCCGGGACTCGATCACAGATACGCAGTATTTT
-	TRBV12-3/TRBV12-4	TRBJ1-3	-	CASSILSGDTIYF	TGTGCCAGCAGTATACTAAGCGGGGACACCATATATTTT
-	TRBV29-1	TRBJ1-2	TRBD1	CSVDRRDRGLYGYTF	TGCAGCGTTGACAGGCGGGACAGGGGCCTCTATGGCTACACCTTC
many	TRBV27	TRBJ2-1	-	CASSYRQGPYNEQFF	TGTGCCAGCAGTTATCGGCAGGGGCCCTACAATGAGCAGTTCTTC
few	TRBV10-2	TRBJ2-7	TRBD1	CATLSGQGNYEQYF	TGCGCCACCCTTTCGGGACAGGGAAACTACGAGCAGTACTTC
many	TRBV9	TRBJ2-3	-	CASSKEGTQYF	TGTGCCAGCAGCAAGGAGGGTACGCAGTATTTT
many	TRBV12-3/TRBV12-4	TRBJ1-5	-	CASSSPPDQPQHF	TGTGCCAGCAGTTCCCCTCCGGATCAGCCCCAGCATTTT
many	TRBV7-2	TRBJ2-2	-	CASSLGRTGELFF	TGTGCCAGCAGCTTAGGAAGGACCGGGGAGCTGTTTTTT
many	TRBV12-3/TRBV12-4	TRBJ2-1	TRBD2	CASSPGTSGAYEQFF	TGTGCCAGCAGTCCCGGGACTAGCGGGGCATATGAGCAGTTCTTC
many	TRBV9	TRBJ2-5	-	CASSVGLSQETQYF	TGTGCCAGCAGCGTGGGGCTAAGCCAAGAGACCCAGTACTTC
few	TRBV7-6	TRBJ1-4	-	CASSLVPSTNEKLFF	TGTGCCAGCAGCTTAGTACCTTCAACTAATGAAAAACTGTTTTTT
many	TRBV20-1	TRBJ2-7	TRBD2	CSAAPGLTIYEQYF	TGCAGTGCAGCACCGGGACTAACGATCTACGAGCAGTACTTC
many	TRBV5-4	TRBJ2-5	TRBD2	CASSFGGLTNQETQYF	TGTGCCAGCAGCTTTGGGGGACTAACGAACCAAGAGACCCAGTACTTC
-	TRBV3-1	TRBJ1-2	TRBD1	CASSQPGTGGLRYGYTF	TGTGCCAGCAGCCAACCCGGGACAGGGGGCCTCCGCTATGGCTACACCTTC
few	TRBV12-3/TRBV12-4	TRBJ2-7	-	CASSLALGLREQYF	TGTGCCAGCAGTTTGGCCCTCGGCCTGAGGGAGCAGTACTTC
many	TRBV3-1	TRBJ2-5	-	CASSQGMGHEETQYF	TGTGCCAGCAGCCAGGGAATGGGTCACGAAGAGACCCAGTACTTC
-	TRBV7-7	TRBJ2-7	-	CASTPGVGYEQYF	TGTGCTAGCACTCCCGGGGTCGGATACGAGCAGTACTTC
-	TRBV6-2/TRBV6-3	TRBJ2-1	-	CASRLVYEQFF	TGTGCCAGCAGATTAGTATATGAGCAGTTCTTC
few	TRBV7-7	TRBJ2-7	-	CASSLDRAGEQYF	TGTGCCAGCAGCTTAGACAGGGCCGGCGAGCAGTACTTC
few	TRBV7-2	TRBJ2-1	TRBD2	CASSPAPRAGGQFF	TGTGCCAGCAGCCCAGCCCCCCGAGCGGGGGGGCAGTTCTTC
-	TRBV5-8	TRBJ2-5	TRBD2	CASSPWTSRETQYF	TGTGCCAGCAGCCCATGGACTAGCAGAGAGACCCAGTACTTC
many	TRBV5-1	TRBJ2-7	TRBD2	CASSLRTSGSSYEQYF	TGCGCCAGCAGCTTGCGGACTAGCGGGAGCTCCTACGAGCAGTACTTC
few	TRBV5-4	TRBJ2-7	-	CASSHARSGSYEQYF	TGTGCCAGCAGCCATGCCCGATCAGGGTCCTACGAGCAGTACTTC
few	TRBV20-1	TRBJ2-2	TRBD2	CSARSGGRTGELFF	TGCAGTGCTAGATCTGGCGGGAGGACCGGGGAGCTGTTTTTT
few	TRBV20-1	TRBJ1-5	TRBD1	CSALQGDSNQPQHF	TGCAGTGCTCTACAGGGGGATAGCAATCAGCCCCAGCATTTT
few	TRBV12-3/TRBV12-4	TRBJ2-6	-	CASRTAGANVLTF	TGTGCCAGCAGGACAGCTGGGGCCAACGTCCTGACTTTC
many	TRBV7-2	TRBJ2-7	-	CASSLEGARSYEQYF	TGTGCCAGCAGCTTAGAAGGCGCCAGATCCTACGAGCAGTACTTC
many	TRBV7-2	TRBJ2-5	-	CASSRVVQETQYF	TGTGCCAGCAGCCGTGTCGTCCAAGAGACCCAGTACTTC
many	TRBV11-2	TRBJ2-1	-	CASSSGGNEQFF	TGTGCCAGCAGCTCAGGGGGGAATGAGCAGTTCTTC
-	TRBV5-1	TRBJ2-1	TRBD2	CASSLNSDGGGEQFF	TGCGCCAGCAGCTTGAACTCGGATGGGGGGGGTGAGCAGTTCTTC
once	TRBV20-1	TRBJ2-5	TRBD1	CSARPGDRGRETQYF	TGCAGTGCTAGGCCGGGGGACAGGGGGAGGGAGACCCAGTACTTC
many	TRBV6-1	TRBJ1-1	TRBD1	CASSEEGAFTEAFF	TGTGCCAGCAGTGAGGAGGGGGCCTTCACTGAAGCTTTCTTT
few	TRBV3-1	TRBJ2-2	-	CASSQVQGGGELFF	TGTGCCAGCAGCCAAGTTCAGGGTGGCGGGGAGCTGTTTTTT
few	TRBV2	TRBJ2-5	TRBD1	CASKPGTGEETQYF	TGTGCCAGCAAACCCGGGACAGGGGAGGAGACCCAGTACTTC
many	TRBV7-2	TRBJ2-1	-	CASSFSTFRGRHNEQFF	TGTGCCAGCAGCTTCTCAACCTTCAGGGGCCGTCACAATGAGCAGTTCTTC
few	TRBV5-1	TRBJ2-3	-	CASSLVAASSTDTQYF	TGCGCCAGCAGCTTGGTAGCGGCGTCTAGCACAGATACGCAGTATTTT
-	TRBV7-9	TRBJ2-5	-	CASSVAGGGRTQYF	TGTGCCAGCAGCGTAGCCGGGGGCGGTAGGACCCAGTACTTC
-	TRBV4-1	TRBJ2-1	-	CASSQERTLSYNEQFF	TGCGCCAGCAGCCAAGAGAGAACCCTCTCCTACAATGAGCAGTTCTTC
many	TRBV6-2/TRBV6-3	TRBJ2-1	-	CASSYTVAVENEQFF	TGTGCCAGCAGTTACACAGTCGCAGTAGAGAATGAGCAGTTCTTC
few	TRBV3-1	TRBJ1-2	-	CASSQSPGEGYTF	TGTGCCAGCAGCCAATCGCCAGGGGAAGGCTACACCTTC
-	TRBV19	TRBJ2-5	-	CASSIYIGETQYF	TGTGCCAGTAGTATATACATCGGAGAGACCCAGTACTTC
many	TRBV3-1	TRBJ2-1	-	CASSQVSNEQFF	TGTGCCAGCAGCCAAGTCTCCAATGAGCAGTTCTTC
-	TRBV11-2	TRBJ2-7	-	CASSPGQYF	TGTGCCAGCAGCCCCGGCCAGTACTTC
-	TRBV7-2	TRBJ1-1	-	CASSAGGGRAFF	TGTGCCAGCAGCGCGGGGGGGGGTCGGGCTTTCTTT
many	TRBV10-2	TRBJ2-4	TRBD2	CASRPPASGGTKNIQYF	TGCGCCAGCAGGCCCCCCGCTAGCGGGGGAACCAAAAACATTCAGTACTTC
many	TRBV5-1	TRBJ2-7	-	CASSLEQGINEQYF	TGCGCCAGCAGCTTGGAGCAGGGGATAAACGAGCAGTACTTC
few	TRBV9	TRBJ2-1	TRBD2	CASSVGQGLADLQGEQFF	TGTGCCAGCAGCGTAGGTCAGGGACTAGCGGATCTACAAGGGGAGCAGTTCTTC